The clone carrying this T cell receptor beta chain was detected once. The sample originates from a study of blood T cell repertoires in COVID-19. Study overall: T cells, B-cell-depleted T cells, or PBMCs provided the cDNA or gDNA that served as material.

CDR3 length: 13 amino acids. Trimming removed 6 bases at V and 3 bases at J, with 12 bases between. In germline, CDR1 is SGHTA, CDR2 FQGNSA. All enrollees were about 18 to 100 years old and from some 24 US areas. Clones were sequenced by immunoSEQ multiplex PCR, and TCRdb holds only the in-frame ones, with some missing. The data show 200,000 to 300,000 clones, roughly 86% seen once. The V gene is TRBV7-2, the J gene TRBJ2-7; no definite D call. Material for sequencing was PBMCs or T cells enriched from blood (not recorded which). The TCR sequence derives from a woman in her late teens or twenties who had recovered from COVID-19. The CDR3 sequence: CASSSIGGYEQYF. The CDR3 DNA is TGTGCCAGCAGTTCCATCGGCGGCTACGAGCAGTACTTC.